Below are 29 T cell receptor beta chains sequenced from a single sample in a study of cytomegalovirus exposure and HLA in healthy donors. 13 Jbeta primers and 60 Vbeta primers were used for the PCR. The repertoire was sequenced with immunoSEQ multiplex PCR; TCRdb's copy has only in-frame clones and lacks some. This table has fewer than 250,000 clones, around 79% appearing once. Sequencing was carried out using PBMCs. Receptor source: a man aged 18 to 30 in good health and CMV-seronegative.

The rearrangement uses TRBV6-6 and TRBJ2-3; D remains ambiguous. CDR1 is MNHNY and CDR2 is SVGAGI in the germline V gene (reference sequence). V shed 9 bases and J shed 0 bases, with 7 bases lying between them. The CDR3 sequence is 12 residues long. This chain's CDR3 is CASLTSTDTQYF. Here the CDR3 DNA reads TGTGCCAGTCTGACTAGCACAGATACGCAGTATTTT.

V usage is TRBV15 and J usage is TRBJ1-3; maybe TRBD1 (6 bases). Germline CDR1 LNHNV, CDR2 YYDKDF (reference sequence). Deletions cut 8 bases from V and 7 bases from J, with 9 bases between. This CDR3 contains 11 residues. CDR3 in amino acids: CATGTRNTIYF. In DNA form, the CDR3 reads TGTGCCACCGGGACAAGGAACACCATATATTTT.

V gene TRBV13 combines with J gene TRBJ2-7; 15 bases map to TRBD2. The CDR3 has 15 amino acids. V was pared by 5 bases and J by 7 bases, with 6 bases of the junction left unmatched. Germline V gives CDR1 PRHDT, CDR2 FYEKMQ (reference sequence). The CDR3 nucleotides read TGTGCCAGCAGCCCCGGACTAGCGGGAGGGATTGAGCAGTACTTC. The encoded protein is CASSPGLAGGIEQYF.

The CDR3 coding sequence is TGTGCCTGGAAGGTCTCTCGGGACTCTGTAACTTCACCCCTCCACTTT. It encodes CAWKVSRDSVTSPLHF. The chain uses TRBV30 and TRBJ1-6, with D maybe TRBD1 (5 bases). This CDR3 spans 16 amino acids. Germline V gene sequence: CDR1 GTSNPN, CDR2 SVGIG (reference sequence). V gave up 4 bases and J gave up 9 bases, with 22 bases separating them.

This sequence joins TRBV6-6 and TRBJ2-7; 8 bases are shared with TRBD1. CDR3 length: 15 residues. Germline V gene sequence: CDR1 MNHNY, CDR2 SVGAGI (reference sequence). V was pared by 2 bases and J by 4 bases, with 7 bases of the junction left unmatched. CDR3 residues: CASSYAGGEVYEQYF. The CDR3 DNA follows: TGTGCCAGCAGTTACGCAGGGGGCGAGGTATACGAGCAGTACTTC.

This chain joins TRBV7-2 and TRBJ2-7; 9 bases align to TRBD2. J gave up 7 bases and V 5 bases, and 12 bases lay outside the gene matches. The CDR3 totals 15 residues. Germline-derived CDR1 and CDR2 are SGHTA and FQGNSA. DNA for the CDR3: TGTGCCAGCAGCCGTCCGGGACTAGCCTCGGGGGAGCAGTACTTC. It is translated as CASSRPGLASGEQYF.

The rearrangement uses TRBV7-9 and TRBJ2-7; TRBD1 matches 7 bases. Germline CDR1 and CDR2: SEHNR and FQNEAQ (reference sequence). The CDR3 is 15 amino acids. V was pared by 4 bases and J by 2 bases, with 8 bases of the junction left unmatched. In DNA form, the CDR3 reads TGTGCCAGCAGCTCCGGGACAGTTAATACCTACGAGCAGTACTTC. The encoded protein is CASSSGTVNTYEQYF.

This clone was seen once. The V gene is TRBV9, the J gene TRBJ1-2; TRBD1 might be the D (6 bases). There are 14 residues in the CDR3. Looked up from germline, CDR1 is SGDLS and CDR2 is YYNGEE. V was clipped by 4 bases and J by 4 bases, with 14 bases between them. CDR3 bases: TGTGCCAGCAGCCACCTGGACAGCGGCTATGGCTACACCTTC. Residues: CASSHLDSGYGYTF.

The V and J genes are TRBV30 and TRBJ2-1, with D tentatively TRBD1 (5 bases). CDR3 length equals 15 residues. Deletions cut 3 bases from V and 4 bases from J, with 16 bases between. CDR1 is GTSNPN and CDR2 is SVGIG in the germline V gene (reference sequence). The CDR3 here is CAWRGQGLQYNEQFF. The CDR3 DNA sequence: TGTGCCTGGAGGGGGCAGGGCCTACAATACAATGAGCAGTTCTTC.

This clone has only one observation. The chain is built from TRBV19 and TRBJ2-7; 9 bases fit TRBD2. From germline, CDR1 is LNHDA and CDR2 SQIVND (reference sequence). Trimming cost V 3 bases and J 2 bases; bases outside gene matches: 11. The CDR3 runs to 17 residues. The CDR3 DNA reads as TGTGCCAGTAGTATCCGCCTTAGCGGGGGCCGGACCTACGAGCAGTACTTC. This codes for CASSIRLSGGRTYEQYF.

The chain couples TRBV28 to TRBJ2-7; the match to TRBD1 covers 11 bases. V lost 5 bases to trimming and J lost 6 bases; unmatched junction nucleotides: 9. CDR3 length equals 15 residues. CDR1 MDHEN and CDR2 SYDVKM come from the germline V gene. CDR3 bases: TGTGCCAGCAGTCCCGCAGGACAGGGGGCGGCCGAGCAGTACTTC. Translated, it gives CASSPAGQGAAEQYF.

This chain links TRBV7-9 with TRBJ1-2, with D possibly being TRBD1 (6 bases). Germline V lookup: CDR1 SEHNR, CDR2 FQNEAQ (reference sequence). V lost 0 bases and J lost 6, with 11 bases in between. The CDR3 spans 14 residues. Written as DNA, the CDR3 is TGTGCCAGCAGCTTAGCGTCAGGGGCTCATGGCTACACCTTC. Its translation: CASSLASGAHGYTF.

The chain couples TRBV27 to TRBJ2-5, with a tentative D call TRBD2 (6 bases). Germline V gene lookup returns CDR1 MNHEY and CDR2 SMNVEV (reference sequence). CDR3 length: 15 residues. The ends were cut back, 3 bases at V and 2 bases at J, with 13 bases in the middle. The CDR3 DNA reads as TGTGCCAGCAGTTTTGGGGGGACGCCTCAAGAGACCCAGTACTTC. Amino acid sequence: CASSFGGTPQETQYF.

This chain connects TRBV30 to TRBJ1-1; perhaps TRBD1 as D (5 bases). The CDR3 loop spans 17 amino acids. CDR1 and CDR2 (germline): GTSNPN, SVGIG (reference sequence). The V end was cut by 2 bases, the J end by 3 bases, with 22 bases between. CDR3 amino acids: CAWSSPSFYQGDTEAFF. CDR3 nucleotide sequence: TGTGCCTGGAGTTCCCCCTCATTTTACCAGGGCGACACTGAAGCTTTCTTT.

This clone is a singleton in its sample. The CDR3 protein is CSVPSTGTGIYGYTF. In nucleotides, the CDR3 is TGCAGCGTTCCCTCTACCGGGACAGGGATCTATGGCTACACCTTC. The chain has TRBV29-1 and TRBJ1-2; 9 positions match TRBD1. CDR1 and CDR2 (germline): SQVTM, ANQGSEA. The CDR3 consists of 15 residues. Trimming removed 5 bases from V and 4 bases from J; junction bases left unmatched: 11.

The chain joins TRBV6-1 to TRBJ1-2; D unresolved. The CDR3 is made up of 12 amino acids. Germline V CDR1 and CDR2: MNHNS, SASEGT. Trimming pared 2 bases from V and 5 bases from J, leaving 6 bases between. Here the CDR3 reads CASSEMTYGYTF. The DNA of the CDR3 is TGTGCCAGCAGTGAAATGACTTATGGCTACACCTTC.

V and J are TRBV19 and TRBJ2-4, with D possibly matching TRBD2 (6 bases). The CDR3 runs to 17 residues. The germline V gene encodes CDR1 LNHDA and CDR2 SQIVND (reference sequence). Trimming shortened V by 0 bases and J by 2 bases, and 14 bases separated the two germline ends. This chain's CDR3 is CASSIDRFGGPKNIQYF. CDR3 sequence (DNA): TGTGCCAGTAGTATAGATCGGTTCGGGGGACCCAAAAACATTCAGTACTTC.

The V call is TRBV27, the J call TRBJ1-2, with 12 bases identical to TRBD1. Looked up from germline, CDR1 is MNHEY and CDR2 is SMNVEV (reference sequence). The V and J ends lost 0 bases and 7 bases, in that order; junction bases with no gene match: 3. The CDR3 is 15 residues long. The CDR3 loop reads CASSLSGQGAGGYTF. DNA for the CDR3: TGTGCCAGCAGTTTATCGGGACAGGGGGCGGGTGGCTACACCTTC.

The chain has TRBV6-1 and TRBJ2-2, with 9 positions matching TRBD2. Trimming removed 3 bases from V and 6 bases from J; junction bases left unmatched: 5. This CDR3 has 15 amino acids. Per germline, CDR1 MNHNS and CDR2 SASEGT. The CDR3 reads CASSDGLAHSGELFF. The CDR3 DNA reads as TGTGCCAGCAGTGACGGACTAGCGCACTCCGGGGAGCTGTTTTTT.

The chain is built from TRBV5-6 and TRBJ1-4; possible D gene TRBD1, 5 bases. V gave up 0 bases and J gave up 6 bases, with 12 bases separating them. CDR1 SGHDT and CDR2 YYEEEE come from the germline V gene. This CDR3 is 15 amino acids long. CDR3 DNA: TGTGCCAGCAGCTTGGTTGGAGGGGCAGATGAAAAACTGTTTTTT. It translates to CASSLVGGADEKLFF.

The chain couples TRBV10-3 to TRBJ2-1, with 10 bases fitting TRBD2. V shed 6 bases, J shed 8 bases, and the junction held 16 bases outside the gene matches. The length of the CDR3 is 17 residues. The germline gives CDR1 ENHRY, CDR2 SYGVKD. For the CDR3, the DNA is TGTGCCATCAGCCCAGGACTAGCGGCAGTCAGGAGCGATGAGCAGTTCTTC. It codes for CAISPGLAAVRSDEQFF.

The chain joins TRBV4-3 to TRBJ2-7; D gene unclear. Germline V gene sequence: CDR1 LGHNA, CDR2 YSLEER. The CDR3 is made up of 14 amino acids. V lost 0 bases, J lost 3 bases, and 9 bases lay in between. In DNA form, the CDR3 reads TGCGCCAGCAGCCAAGAAGTCCCGAGCTACGAGCAGTACTTC. Encoded protein: CASSQEVPSYEQYF.

This chain connects TRBV30 to TRBJ1-5; possible D gene TRBD1, 6 bases. The CDR3 runs 14 residues. In germline, CDR1 is GTSNPN, CDR2 SVGIG (reference sequence). Trimming took 5 bases from V and 2 from J, leaving 13 bases between them. Here the CDR3 DNA reads TGTGCCTGGCAGGGGACACGGGGCAATCAGCCCCAGCATTTT. As protein: CAWQGTRGNQPQHF.

The sample holds one count of this clone. V is TRBV4-2 and J is TRBJ1-5; weak D call: TRBD1 (5 bases). Looked up from germline, CDR1 is LGHNA and CDR2 is YNFKEQ. This CDR3 has 13 residues. Trimming left V 6 bases short and J 3 bases short, with 9 bases between. The CDR3 is CASSRQLNQPQHF. The CDR3 nucleotides read TGTGCCAGCAGTAGACAGCTCAATCAGCCCCAGCATTTT.

The table lists this clone with a count of one. The chain recombines TRBV9 with TRBJ1-2, with no clear D. With 2 bases removed from V and 0 bases from J, the gap between germline ends came to 11 bases. Per the germline V gene, CDR1 is SGDLS and CDR2 is YYNGEE. The CDR3 has 15 amino acids. CDR3 nucleotide sequence: TGTGCCAGCAGCGTGGCGGAGGCGGCTAACTATGGCTACACCTTC. Translation gives CASSVAEAANYGYTF.

The chain uses TRBV27 and TRBJ1-1, with D unclear. V was trimmed by 2 bases and J by 4 bases, leaving 11 bases between them. The V gene's germline CDR1 is MNHEY and CDR2 SMNVEV (reference sequence). This CDR3 contains 14 residues. The CDR3 reads CASSLEQFPTEAFF. CDR3 nucleotides: TGTGCCAGCAGTTTAGAACAGTTTCCCACTGAAGCTTTCTTT.

This chain links TRBV7-9 with TRBJ1-1; no reliable D call. The germline V gene has CDR1 SEHNR and CDR2 FQNEAQ (reference sequence). The CDR3 length is 13 residues. V lost 6 bases to trimming and J lost 6 bases, with 14 bases between them. This chain's CDR3 is CASRPTEQPEAFF. The CDR3 DNA reads as TGTGCCAGCAGACCGACCGAACAGCCTGAAGCTTTCTTT.

This clone was seen a few times. This chain uses TRBV6-6 with TRBJ1-2; unclear D gene. Germline V gene lookup returns CDR1 MNHNY and CDR2 SVGAGI (reference sequence). Deletions cut 7 bases from V and 5 bases from J, with 17 bases between. The CDR3 loop spans 14 amino acids. The CDR3 reads CASMGAGEGYGYTF. CDR3 nucleotide sequence: TGTGCCAGCATGGGAGCAGGCGAGGGTTATGGCTACACCTTC.

This clone was seen more than once but under ten times. The chain has TRBV6-5 and TRBJ1-3; D not certain. Between the trimmed V and J ends, which lost 6 bases and 8 bases, there was a span of 11 bases. CDR1 is MNHEY, CDR2 SVGAGI, per germline. CDR3 size: 12 residues. The CDR3 nucleotides are TGTGCCAGCAGCCACCTCGGGGACACCATATATTTT. It codes for CASSHLGDTIYF.